Shown below are 9 T cell receptor beta chains from a single sample sequenced in a study of T cell changes during pregnancy in multiple sclerosis. Assay used: immunoSEQ multiplex PCR; TCRdb lists only in-frame clones, some missing. Of tens of thousands of clones in the sample, about nine tenths are singletons; the top ten hold approximately 11%. The input for sequencing was CD8+ T cells from peripheral blood mononuclear cells, taken in the third trimester of pregnancy. The origin of the receptors is a female donor with multiple sclerosis, enrolled in a pregnancy study.

The chain links TRBV27 to TRBJ2-7; 12 nucleotides align to TRBD1. The ends lost 6 bases at V and 7 bases at J; junction bases unmatched: 13. Germline V gives CDR1 MNHEY, CDR2 SMNVEV (reference sequence). The CDR3 contains 16 residues. CDR3 residues: CASSSPGTGGAGEQYF. The CDR3 DNA sequence: TGTGCCAGCAGCTCTCCCGGGACAGGGGGCGCGGGGGAGCAGTACTTC.

This sequence joins TRBV7-9 and TRBJ2-7, with D hard to call. Germline CDR1 and CDR2: SEHNR and FQNEAQ (reference sequence). V gave up 1 base and J gave up 3 bases, with 19 bases separating them. There are 17 residues in the CDR3. CDR3 sequence reads: CASSLVGGQLVLYEQYF. The CDR3 DNA sequence: TGTGCCAGCAGCTTAGTTGGTGGGCAGCTCGTCCTCTACGAGCAGTACTTC. Based on the CDR3 plus reference TRBV7-9 and TRBJ2-7, the full variable domain is DTGVSQNPRHKITKRGQNVTFRCDPISEHNRLYWYRQTLGQGPEFLTYFQNEAQLEKSRLLSDRFSAERPKGSFSTLEIQRTEQGDSAMYLCASSLVGGQLVLYEQYFGPGTRLTVT.

The CDR3 loop reads CASSIFPRDYGYTF. Here the CDR3 DNA reads TGTGCCAGTAGTATCTTCCCACGGGACTATGGCTACACCTTC. The chain carries TRBV19 and TRBJ1-2; D remains ambiguous. The CDR3 has 14 amino acids. Trimming took off 3 bases at V and 3 bases at J, with 11 bases between the two ends. Looked up from germline, CDR1 is LNHDA and CDR2 is SQIVND (reference sequence).

This chain joins TRBV7-2 and TRBJ2-1; 13 bases match TRBD2. CDR1 is SGHTA and CDR2 is FQGNSA in the germline V gene. The CDR3 totals 15 residues. V shed 4 bases and J 8 bases; nucleotides not matched to a gene: 5. The CDR3 reads CASSYTSGGVYEQFF. CDR3 nucleotides: TGTGCCAGCAGCTACACTAGCGGGGGGGTATATGAGCAGTTCTTC.

V gene TRBV7-8 combines with J gene TRBJ1-1; TRBD1 is a possible D gene (5 bases). V lost 1 base and J 1 base, leaving 16 bases between the germline ends. The CDR3 covers 17 residues. Looked up from germline, CDR1 is SGHVS and CDR2 is FQNEAQ. For the CDR3, the DNA is TGTGCCAGCAGCTTAGGGGTTTGGCAGGGCTCGAACACTGAAGCTTTCTTT. Encoded protein: CASSLGVWQGSNTEAFF.

The V call is TRBV4-3, the J call TRBJ2-1, with a possible D match to TRBD2 (5 bases). Trimming cost V 0 bases and J 9 bases, with 18 bases left between them. The CDR3 has 16 residues. Looked up from germline, CDR1 is LGHNA and CDR2 is YSLEER. The CDR3 DNA reads TGCGCCAGCAGCCAAGATATTTCCTGGGGAGAAAGTGAGCAGTTCTTC. Amino acid sequence: CASSQDISWGESEQFF.

V is TRBV11-2 and J is TRBJ1-3, with 7 nucleotides matching TRBD1. Losses at the gene ends were 6 bases for V and 2 bases for J; bases not matched to a gene: 13. The germline CDR1 and CDR2 sequences are SGHAT and FQNNGV. The CDR3 runs to 17 residues. The CDR3 loop is CASRSKAGTEAGNTIYF. CDR3 nucleotide sequence: TGTGCCAGCAGATCAAAGGCCGGGACAGAGGCTGGAAACACCATATATTTT.

This chain links TRBV2 with TRBJ1-6; 11 bases align to TRBD1. The V gene end was trimmed by 6 bases and the J gene end by 10 bases; junction bases not matched to a gene: 8. The germline V gene encodes CDR1 SNHLY and CDR2 FYNNEI. The CDR3 covers 15 residues. The CDR3 DNA follows: TGTGCCAGCAGCGTACTGGGGACAGGGGGATCACCCCTCCACTTT. It encodes CASSVLGTGGSPLHF. The entire variable domain, with the rest obtained from reference TRBV2 and TRBJ1-6, is as follows: EPEVTQTPSHQVTQMGQEVILRCVPISNHLYFYWYRQILGQKVEFLVSFYNNEISEKSEIFDDQFSVERPDGSNFTLKIRSTKLEDSAMYFCASSVLGTGGSPLHFGNGTRLTVT.

The rearrangement uses TRBV6-1 and TRBJ1-1; D is unresolved. Trimming took 6 bases from V and 7 from J, leaving 6 bases between them. Germline V lookup: CDR1 MNHNS, CDR2 SASEGT. This CDR3 spans 10 amino acids. CDR3 bases: TGTGCCAGCAGACATTATGAAGCTTTCTTT. It yields the protein CASRHYEAFF.